This TCR beta chain was obtained from a study of shared clonotypes between healthy human individuals. On the study more broadly: There were three CD4 naive, three CD4 memory, two CD8 naive and one CD8 memory plates per donor.

The deep-level immunoSEQ assay was used. The protocol was immunoSEQ multiplex PCR, while the TCRdb copy is restricted to in-frame clones and leaves out a portion. Of more than 400,000 clones listed, about 96% are singletons. CDR3 length equals 14 residues. Germline-derived CDR1 and CDR2 are MDHEN and SYDVKM. Between the trimmed V and J ends, which lost 4 bases and 5 bases, there was a span of 15 bases. Those who donated were healthy HIV-negative adults, with no recent acute infections or vaccinations reported. The receptor's source is a woman younger than 45 in good health. The chain is built from TRBV28 and TRBJ2-7, with D perhaps matching TRBD1 or TRBD2 (5 bases each). Sequenced input: naive CD4+ T cells sorted from blood. The subset is: CD45RA+ positively selected. The CDR3 nucleotides read TGTGCCAGCAGTTCCGGGACCCTGAGCGACGAGCAGTACTTC. It translates to CASSSGTLSDEQYF.